This T cell receptor (beta chain) was sequenced in a study of blood T cell repertoires in COVID-19. Study details: Samples taken during acute and convalescent COVID-19 were collected in the United States, Italy and Spain.

Under the authors' procedure: Estimation of nucleated cell counts relied on the amplification of reference gene primers. Libraries were prepared by immunoSEQ multiplex PCR; TCRdb keeps only in-frame clonotypes and omits some of them. V, J and clone size are taken as reported in that table, and D and trimming were inferred from the DNA itself. The sample has roughly 80,000 clones, around four fifths seen once. Specimen: peripheral blood. The TCR sequence derives from a woman aged 55-69 years with acute or convalescent COVID-19.

CDR3 in amino acids: CASSAGGSASYNEQFF. In DNA, the CDR3 is TGTGCCAGTAGTGCGGGCGGGAGTGCCTCCTACAATGAGCAGTTCTTC. The rearrangement uses TRBV19 and TRBJ2-1; 7 bases line up with TRBD2. CDR1 is LNHDA and CDR2 is SQIVND in the germline V gene (reference sequence). V shed 5 bases, J shed 0 bases, and the junction held 7 bases outside the gene matches. The CDR3 is 16 residues long.